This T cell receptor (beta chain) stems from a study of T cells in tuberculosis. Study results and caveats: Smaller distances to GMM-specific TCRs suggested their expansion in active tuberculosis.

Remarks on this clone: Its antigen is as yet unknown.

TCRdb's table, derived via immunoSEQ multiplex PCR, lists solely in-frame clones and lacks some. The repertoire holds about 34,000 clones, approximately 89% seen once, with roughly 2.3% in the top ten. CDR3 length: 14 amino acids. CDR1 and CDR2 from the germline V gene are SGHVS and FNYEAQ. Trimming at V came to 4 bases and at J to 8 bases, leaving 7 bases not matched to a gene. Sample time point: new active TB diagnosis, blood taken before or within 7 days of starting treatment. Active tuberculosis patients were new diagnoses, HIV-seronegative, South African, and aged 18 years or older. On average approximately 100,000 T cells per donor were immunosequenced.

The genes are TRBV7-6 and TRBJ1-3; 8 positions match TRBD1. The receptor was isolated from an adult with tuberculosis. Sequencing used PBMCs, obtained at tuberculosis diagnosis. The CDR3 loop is CASSSRTGTDTIYF. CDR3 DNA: TGTGCCAGCAGCTCCAGGACAGGGACAGACACCATATATTTT.